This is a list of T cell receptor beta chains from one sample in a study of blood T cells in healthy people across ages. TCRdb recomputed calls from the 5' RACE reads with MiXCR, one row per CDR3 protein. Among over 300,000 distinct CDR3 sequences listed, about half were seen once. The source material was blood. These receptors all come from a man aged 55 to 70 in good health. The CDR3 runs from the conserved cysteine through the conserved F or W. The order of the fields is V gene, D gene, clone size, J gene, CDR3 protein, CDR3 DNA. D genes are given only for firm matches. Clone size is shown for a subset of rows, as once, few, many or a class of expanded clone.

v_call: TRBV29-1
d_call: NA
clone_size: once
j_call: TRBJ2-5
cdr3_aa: CSVEPSNSYNEQYF
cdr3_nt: TGCAGCGTTGAGCCTAGCAACTCCTACAATGAGCAGTACTTC

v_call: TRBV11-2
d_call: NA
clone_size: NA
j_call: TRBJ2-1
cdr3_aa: CASGVTRGHYNEQFF
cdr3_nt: TGTGCCAGCGGAGTGACAAGGGGACACTACAATGAGCAGTTCTTC

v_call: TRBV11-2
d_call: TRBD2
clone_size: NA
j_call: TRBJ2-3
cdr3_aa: CASSLGGGTSGTDTQYF
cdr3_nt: TGTGCCAGCAGCTTAGGGGGCGGGACTAGCGGCACAGATACGCAGTATTTT

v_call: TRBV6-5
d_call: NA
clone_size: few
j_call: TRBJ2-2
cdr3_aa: CASTRDWGNTGELFF
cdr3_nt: TGTGCCAGCACCAGGGACTGGGGGAACACCGGGGAGCTGTTTTTT

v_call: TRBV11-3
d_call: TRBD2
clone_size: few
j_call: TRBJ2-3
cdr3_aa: CASSPGGGTTDTQYF
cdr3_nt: TGTGCCAGCAGCCCCGGGGGAGGGACGACAGATACGCAGTATTTT

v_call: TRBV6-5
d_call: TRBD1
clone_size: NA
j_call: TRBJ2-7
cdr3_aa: CASSYFRGNGYNEQYF
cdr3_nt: TGTGCCAGCAGTTACTTCAGGGGGAATGGCTACAATGAGCAGTACTTC

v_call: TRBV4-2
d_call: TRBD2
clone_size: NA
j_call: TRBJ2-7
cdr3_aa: CASSRGRVAGDHYEQYF
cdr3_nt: TGTGCCAGCAGCCGCGGCCGAGTAGCGGGGGACCACTACGAGCAGTACTTC

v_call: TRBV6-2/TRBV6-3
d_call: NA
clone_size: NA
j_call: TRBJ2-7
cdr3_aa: CASSYSAGGGEQYF
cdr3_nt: TGTGCCAGCAGTTACTCGGCAGGGGGGGGCGAGCAGTACTTC

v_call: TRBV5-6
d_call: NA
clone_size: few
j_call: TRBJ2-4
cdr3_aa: CASSLLGDSGAKNIQYF
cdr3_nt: TGTGCCAGCAGCTTGCTTGGGGACTCGGGAGCCAAAAACATTCAGTACTTC

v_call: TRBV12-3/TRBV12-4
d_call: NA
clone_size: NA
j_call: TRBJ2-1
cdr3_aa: CASSWGQAIRVNSYNEQFF
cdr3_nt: TGTGCCAGCAGTTGGGGCCAGGCCATTAGGGTAAACTCCTACAATGAGCAGTTCTTC

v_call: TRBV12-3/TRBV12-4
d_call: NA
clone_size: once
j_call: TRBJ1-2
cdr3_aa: CASSFLASGGGYIF
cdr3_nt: TGTGCCAGCAGTTTTTTAGCGTCCGGGGGTGGCTACATCTTC

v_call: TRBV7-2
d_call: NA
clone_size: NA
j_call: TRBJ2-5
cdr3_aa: CASSSRGGIGQETQYF
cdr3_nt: TGTGCCAGCAGCTCAAGGGGCGGGATTGGGCAAGAGACCCAGTACTTC

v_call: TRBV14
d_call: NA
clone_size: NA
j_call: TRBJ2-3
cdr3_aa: CASSRESYGADTQYF
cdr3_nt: TGTGCCAGCAGCCGAGAGTCGTACGGGGCAGATACGCAGTATTTT

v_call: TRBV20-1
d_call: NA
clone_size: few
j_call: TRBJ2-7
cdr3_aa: CSASLPQGPFEQYF
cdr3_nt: TGCAGTGCTAGCCTCCCCCAGGGCCCGTTCGAGCAGTACTTC

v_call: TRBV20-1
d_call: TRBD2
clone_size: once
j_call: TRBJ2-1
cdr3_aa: CRVGLAGVREQFF
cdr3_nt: TGCAGAGTCGGACTAGCGGGAGTAAGGGAGCAGTTCTTC

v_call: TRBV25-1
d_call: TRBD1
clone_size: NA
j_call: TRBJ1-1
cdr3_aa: CASTSWRSGGLNTEAFF
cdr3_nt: TGTGCCAGCACCTCATGGAGGTCAGGGGGCCTGAACACTGAAGCTTTCTTT

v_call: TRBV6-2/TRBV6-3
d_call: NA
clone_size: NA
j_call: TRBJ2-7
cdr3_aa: CASSQTLGSYEQYF
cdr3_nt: TGTGCCAGCAGTCAGACACTGGGCTCGTACGAGCAGTACTTC

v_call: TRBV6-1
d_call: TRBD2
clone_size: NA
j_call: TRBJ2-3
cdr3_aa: CASSFRTSLAADTQYF
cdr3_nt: TGTGCCAGCAGTTTTCGGACTAGTCTTGCCGCAGATACGCAGTATTTT

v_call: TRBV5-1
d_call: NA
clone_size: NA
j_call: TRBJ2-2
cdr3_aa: CASSVTGLAGELFF
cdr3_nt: TGCGCCAGCAGCGTCACAGGGCTGGCCGGGGAGCTGTTTTTT

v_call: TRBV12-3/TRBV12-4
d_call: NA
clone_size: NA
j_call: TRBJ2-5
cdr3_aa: CASRFLGTGETQYF
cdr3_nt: TGTGCCAGCCGCTTCCTCGGGACGGGGGAGACCCAGTACTTC

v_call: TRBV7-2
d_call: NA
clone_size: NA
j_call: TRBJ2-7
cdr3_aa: CASSARLGTYEQYF
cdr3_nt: TGTGCCAGCAGCGCCCGACTAGGAACCTACGAGCAGTACTTC

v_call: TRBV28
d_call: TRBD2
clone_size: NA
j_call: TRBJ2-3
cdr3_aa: CASSSPRVAGGRDTQYF
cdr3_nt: TGTGCCAGCAGTTCCCCCCGGGTAGCGGGAGGCAGAGATACGCAGTATTTT

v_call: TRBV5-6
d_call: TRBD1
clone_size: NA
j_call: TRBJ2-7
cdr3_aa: CASSLVGQGSYEQYF
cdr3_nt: TGTGCCAGCAGCTTAGTAGGACAGGGCTCCTACGAGCAGTACTTC

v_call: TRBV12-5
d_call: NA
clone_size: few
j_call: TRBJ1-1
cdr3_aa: CASGLALRDTEAFF
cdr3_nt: TGTGCTAGTGGTTTGGCCCTCAGGGACACTGAAGCTTTCTTT

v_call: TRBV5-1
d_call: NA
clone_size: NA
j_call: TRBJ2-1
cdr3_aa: CASRVEAGSYNEQFF
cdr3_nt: TGCGCCAGCAGAGTGGAGGCGGGCTCCTACAATGAGCAGTTCTTC

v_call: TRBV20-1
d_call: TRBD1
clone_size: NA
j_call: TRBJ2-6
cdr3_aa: CSATTTGTGTSGANVLTF
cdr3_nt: TGCAGTGCTACAACTACCGGGACAGGTACCTCTGGGGCCAACGTCCTGACTTTC

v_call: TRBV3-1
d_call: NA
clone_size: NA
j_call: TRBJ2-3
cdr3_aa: CASSQDGPDTQYF
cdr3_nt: TGTGCCAGCAGCCAAGATGGCCCAGATACGCAGTATTTT